This T cell receptor (beta chain) was found in a study of blood T cells in healthy people across ages. Findings of the study overall: The donors' CMV status was not determined, possibly confounding changes in expanded clonotypes. It was held that diversity estimates obtained from one million T cells represented underestimates. As naive T cell percentage varied, TCR beta diversity correlated strongly with it.

The germline V gene encodes CDR1 SGHRS and CDR2 YFSETQ. The V and J ends lost 2 bases and 5 bases respectively, with 14 bases between them. There are 15 residues in the CDR3. The sample holds one count of this clonotype. No antigen is known for it. Using a J-beta primer mix together with a sample-barcoded 5' primer, a second PCR was run for about 6 to 12 cycles. From the 5' RACE reads, TCRdb called clonotypes with MiXCR, one entry per CDR3 protein. Among about 1.4 million distinct CDR3 sequences, almost 60% were seen once, and the ten largest hold about 6.7%. Sequencing was carried out using blood. The gene calls are TRBV5-1 and TRBJ2-1; possibly TRBD1 for D (6 bases). The clonotype comes from a man younger than 30 in good health. The CDR3 protein is CASSFLGQSHNEQFF. The CDR3 nucleotides read TGCGCCAGCAGCTTTCTCGGACAGTCCCACAATGAGCAGTTCTTC.